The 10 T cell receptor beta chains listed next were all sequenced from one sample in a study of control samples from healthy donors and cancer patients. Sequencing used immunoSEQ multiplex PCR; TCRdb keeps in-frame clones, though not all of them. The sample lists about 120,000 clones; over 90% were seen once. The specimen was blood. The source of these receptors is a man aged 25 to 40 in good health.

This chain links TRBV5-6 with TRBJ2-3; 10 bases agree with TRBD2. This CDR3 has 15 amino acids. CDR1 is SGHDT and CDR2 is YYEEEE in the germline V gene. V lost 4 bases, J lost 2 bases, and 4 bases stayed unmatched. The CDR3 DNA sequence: TGTGCCAGCAGCCTTAGCGGGGGGCCCACAGATACGCAGTATTTT. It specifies CASSLSGGPTDTQYF.

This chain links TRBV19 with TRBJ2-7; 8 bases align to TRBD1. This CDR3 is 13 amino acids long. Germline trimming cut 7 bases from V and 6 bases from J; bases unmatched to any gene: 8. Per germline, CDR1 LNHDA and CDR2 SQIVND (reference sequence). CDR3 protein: CASTETGASEQYF. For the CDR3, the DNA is TGTGCCAGTACTGAGACAGGGGCCAGCGAGCAGTACTTC.

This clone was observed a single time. CDR3 nucleotides: TGCGCCAGCAGCCCAGCCGCAGGGAACACTGAAGCTTTCTTT. Translated: CASSPAAGNTEAFF. V is TRBV4-1 and J is TRBJ1-1, with D hard to call. The CDR3 is made up of 14 amino acids. The germline V gene has CDR1 MGHRA and CDR2 YSYEKL. V dropped 4 bases and J dropped 1 base, with 10 bases sitting between them.

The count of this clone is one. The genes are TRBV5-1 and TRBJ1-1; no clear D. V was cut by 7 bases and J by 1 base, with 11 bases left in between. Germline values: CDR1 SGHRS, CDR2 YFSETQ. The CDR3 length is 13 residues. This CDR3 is CASRQDQNTEAFF. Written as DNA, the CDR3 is TGCGCCAGCCGACAAGACCAGAACACTGAAGCTTTCTTT.

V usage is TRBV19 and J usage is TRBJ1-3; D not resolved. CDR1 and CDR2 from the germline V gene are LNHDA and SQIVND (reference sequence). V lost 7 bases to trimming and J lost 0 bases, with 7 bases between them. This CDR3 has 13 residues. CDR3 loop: CASTPSSGNTIYF. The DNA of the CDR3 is TGTGCCAGTACACCGAGCTCTGGAAACACCATATATTTT.

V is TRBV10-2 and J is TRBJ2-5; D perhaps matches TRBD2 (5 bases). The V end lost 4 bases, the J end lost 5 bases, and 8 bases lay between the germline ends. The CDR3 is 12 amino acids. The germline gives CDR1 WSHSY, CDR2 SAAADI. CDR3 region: CASSARRETQYF. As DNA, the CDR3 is TGCGCCAGCAGTGCTAGGAGGGAGACCCAGTACTTC.

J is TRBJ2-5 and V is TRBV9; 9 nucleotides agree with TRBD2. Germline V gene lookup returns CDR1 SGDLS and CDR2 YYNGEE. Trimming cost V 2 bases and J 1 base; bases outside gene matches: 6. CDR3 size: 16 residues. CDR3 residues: CASSVESGGFQETQYF. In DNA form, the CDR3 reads TGTGCCAGCAGCGTCGAAAGCGGGGGGTTCCAAGAGACCCAGTACTTC.

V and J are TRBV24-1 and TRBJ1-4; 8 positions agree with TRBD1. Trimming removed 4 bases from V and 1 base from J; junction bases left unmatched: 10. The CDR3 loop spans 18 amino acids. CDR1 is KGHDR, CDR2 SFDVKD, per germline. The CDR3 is CATSEGAGGPGTNEKLFF. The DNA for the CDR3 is TGTGCCACCAGTGAGGGGGCAGGGGGCCCGGGAACTAATGAAAAACTGTTTTTT.

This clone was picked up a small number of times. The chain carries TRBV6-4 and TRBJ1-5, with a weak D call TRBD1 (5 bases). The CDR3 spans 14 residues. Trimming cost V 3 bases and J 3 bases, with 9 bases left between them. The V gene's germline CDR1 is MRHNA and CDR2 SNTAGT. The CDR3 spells CASSEGPSNQPQHF. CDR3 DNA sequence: TGTGCCAGCAGTGAGGGGCCCTCCAATCAGCCCCAGCATTTT.

CDR3 region: CASSVPDRQGGYTF. CDR3 nucleotides: TGTGCCAGCAGTGTACCCGACAGGCAGGGGGGCTACACCTTC. The V and J genes are TRBV2 and TRBJ1-2; D might be TRBD1 (6 bases). Trimming removed 4 bases at V and 8 bases at J, with 17 bases between. CDR1 SNHLY and CDR2 FYNNEI come from the germline V gene. The CDR3 covers 14 residues. The full variable domain, rest sourced from reference TRBV2 and TRBJ1-2, is EPEVTQTPSHQVTQMGQEVILRCVPISNHLYFYWYRQILGQKVEFLVSFYNNEISEKSEIFDDQFSVERPDGSNFTLKIRSTKLEDSAMYFCASSVPDRQGGYTFGSGTRLTVV.